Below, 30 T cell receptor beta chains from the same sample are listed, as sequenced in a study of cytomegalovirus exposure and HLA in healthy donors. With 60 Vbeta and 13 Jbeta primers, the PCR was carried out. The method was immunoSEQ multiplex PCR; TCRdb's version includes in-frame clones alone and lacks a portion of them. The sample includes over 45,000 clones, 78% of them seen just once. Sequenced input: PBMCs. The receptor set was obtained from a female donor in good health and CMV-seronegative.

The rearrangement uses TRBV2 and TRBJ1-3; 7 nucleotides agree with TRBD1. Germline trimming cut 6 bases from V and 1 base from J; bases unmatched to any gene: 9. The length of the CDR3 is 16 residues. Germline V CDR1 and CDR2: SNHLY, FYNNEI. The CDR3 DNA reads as TGTGCCAGCAGGGATCCGGGACAGAAATCTGGAAACACCATATATTTT. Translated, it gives CASRDPGQKSGNTIYF.

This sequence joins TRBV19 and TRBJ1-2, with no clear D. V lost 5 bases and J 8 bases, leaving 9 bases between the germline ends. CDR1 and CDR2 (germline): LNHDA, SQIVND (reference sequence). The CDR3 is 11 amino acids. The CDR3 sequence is CASSGRRGYTF. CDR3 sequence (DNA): TGTGCCAGTAGTGGTCGGAGGGGCTACACCTTC.

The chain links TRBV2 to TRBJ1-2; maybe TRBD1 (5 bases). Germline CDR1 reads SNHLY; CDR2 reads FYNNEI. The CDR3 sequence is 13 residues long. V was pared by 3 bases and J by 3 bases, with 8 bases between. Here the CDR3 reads CASSDRAYYGYTF. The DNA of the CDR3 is TGTGCCAGCAGTGACAGGGCCTACTATGGCTACACCTTC.

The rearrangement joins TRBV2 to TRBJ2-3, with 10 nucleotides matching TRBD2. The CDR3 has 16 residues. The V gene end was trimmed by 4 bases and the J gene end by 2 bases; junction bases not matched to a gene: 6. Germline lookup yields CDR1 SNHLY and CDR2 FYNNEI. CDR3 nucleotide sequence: TGTGCCAGCAGTGTCACCCTAGCGGGGGCCACAGATACGCAGTATTTT. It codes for CASSVTLAGATDTQYF.

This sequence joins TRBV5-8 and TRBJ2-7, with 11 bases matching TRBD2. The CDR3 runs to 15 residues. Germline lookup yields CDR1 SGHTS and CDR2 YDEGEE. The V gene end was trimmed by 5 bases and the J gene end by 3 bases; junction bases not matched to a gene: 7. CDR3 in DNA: TGTGCCAGCAGGGAAACTAGCGGGGGATACTACGAGCAGTACTTC. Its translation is CASRETSGGYYEQYF.

In DNA, the CDR3 is TGTGCCAGTAGTATAGGACAGGGCCATTACGAGCAGTACTTC. This encodes CASSIGQGHYEQYF. The chain uses TRBV19 and TRBJ2-7; 7 positions match TRBD1. Germline V CDR1 and CDR2: LNHDA, SQIVND (reference sequence). V was pared by 1 base and J by 4 bases, with 4 bases of the junction left unmatched. The CDR3 totals 14 residues.

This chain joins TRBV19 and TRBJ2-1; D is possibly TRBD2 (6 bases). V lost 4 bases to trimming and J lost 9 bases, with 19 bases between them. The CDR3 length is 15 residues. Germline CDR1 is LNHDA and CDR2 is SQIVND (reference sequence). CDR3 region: CASSTTSSGNSEQFF. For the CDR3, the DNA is TGTGCCAGTAGTACCACTAGCTCCGGCAATAGTGAGCAGTTCTTC.

The CDR3 protein is CASSIAHLDRVGEQYF. The CDR3 region has the DNA TGTGCCAGTAGTATAGCCCACCTGGACAGGGTAGGCGAGCAGTACTTC. V and J are TRBV19 and TRBJ2-7, with 8 bases identical to TRBD1. J lost 6 bases, V lost 1 base, and 11 bases had no gene match. The CDR3 has 16 amino acids. Germline CDR1 is LNHDA and CDR2 is SQIVND (reference sequence).

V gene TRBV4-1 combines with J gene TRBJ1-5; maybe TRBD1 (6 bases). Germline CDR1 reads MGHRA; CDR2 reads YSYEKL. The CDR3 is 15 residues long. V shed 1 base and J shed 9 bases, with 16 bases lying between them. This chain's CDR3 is CASSQAGTPQMPQHF. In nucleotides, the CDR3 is TGCGCCAGCAGCCAAGCCGGGACACCCCAGATGCCCCAGCATTTT.

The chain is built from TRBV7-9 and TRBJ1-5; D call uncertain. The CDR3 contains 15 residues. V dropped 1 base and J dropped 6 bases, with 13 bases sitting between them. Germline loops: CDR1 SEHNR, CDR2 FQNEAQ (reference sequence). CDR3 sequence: CASSLGVAGFQPQHF. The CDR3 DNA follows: TGTGCCAGCAGCTTAGGGGTGGCAGGCTTTCAGCCCCAGCATTTT.

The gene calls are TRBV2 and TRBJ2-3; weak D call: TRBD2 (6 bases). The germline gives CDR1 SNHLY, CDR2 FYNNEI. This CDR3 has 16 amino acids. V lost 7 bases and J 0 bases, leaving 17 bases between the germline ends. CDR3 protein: CASIPGGAASTDTQYF. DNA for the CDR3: TGTGCCAGCATCCCGGGCGGGGCTGCTAGCACAGATACGCAGTATTTT.

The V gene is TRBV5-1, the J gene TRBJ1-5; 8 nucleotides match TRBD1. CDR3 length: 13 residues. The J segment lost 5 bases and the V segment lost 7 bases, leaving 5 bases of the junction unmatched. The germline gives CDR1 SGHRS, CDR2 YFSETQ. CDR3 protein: CASRDRIDQPQHF. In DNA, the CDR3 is TGCGCCAGCCGGGACAGGATCGATCAGCCCCAGCATTTT.

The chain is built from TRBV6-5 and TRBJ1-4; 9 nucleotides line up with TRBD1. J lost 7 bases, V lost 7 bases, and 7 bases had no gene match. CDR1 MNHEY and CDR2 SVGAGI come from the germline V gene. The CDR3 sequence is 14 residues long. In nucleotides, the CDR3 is TGTGCCAGCACCAAAGACAGGGGGAGTGAAAAACTGTTTTTT. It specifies CASTKDRGSEKLFF.

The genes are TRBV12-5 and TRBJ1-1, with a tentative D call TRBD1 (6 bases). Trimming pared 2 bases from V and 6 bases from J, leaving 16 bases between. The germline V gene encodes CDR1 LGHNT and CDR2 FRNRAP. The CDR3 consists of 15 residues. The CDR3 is CASGLLTPYRAEAFF. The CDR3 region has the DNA TGTGCTAGTGGTTTGCTAACCCCCTACAGGGCTGAAGCTTTCTTT.

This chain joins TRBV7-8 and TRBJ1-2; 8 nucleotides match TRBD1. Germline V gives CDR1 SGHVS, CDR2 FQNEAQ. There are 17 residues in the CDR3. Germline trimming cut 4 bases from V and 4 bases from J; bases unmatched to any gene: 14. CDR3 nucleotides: TGTGCCAGCAGCTCCTTTTCGACAGGGGCGACTCCCTATGGCTACACCTTC. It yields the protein CASSSFSTGATPYGYTF.

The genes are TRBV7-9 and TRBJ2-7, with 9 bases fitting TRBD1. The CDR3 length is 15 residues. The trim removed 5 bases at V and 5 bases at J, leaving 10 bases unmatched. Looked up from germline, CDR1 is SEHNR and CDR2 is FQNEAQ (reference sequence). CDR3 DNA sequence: TGTGCCAGCAGCCAGCCGGGACAGGGTGTCCACGAGCAGTACTTC. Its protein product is CASSQPGQGVHEQYF. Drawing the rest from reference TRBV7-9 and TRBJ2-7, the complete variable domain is DTGVSQNPRHKITKRGQNVTFRCDPISEHNRLYWYRQTLGQGPEFLTYFQNEAQLEKSRLLSDRFSAERPKGSFSTLEIQRTEQGDSAMYLCASSQPGQGVHEQYFGPGTRLTVT.

The CDR3: CASSYSGRAYEQYF. The CDR3 DNA is TGTGCCAGCAGTTACTCCGGCAGGGCCTACGAGCAGTACTTC. The gene calls are TRBV6-5 and TRBJ2-7, with D possibly matching TRBD1 (5 bases). CDR1 MNHEY and CDR2 SVGAGI come from the germline V gene. V was cut by 0 bases and J by 2 bases, with 8 bases left in between. The CDR3 extends over 14 amino acids.

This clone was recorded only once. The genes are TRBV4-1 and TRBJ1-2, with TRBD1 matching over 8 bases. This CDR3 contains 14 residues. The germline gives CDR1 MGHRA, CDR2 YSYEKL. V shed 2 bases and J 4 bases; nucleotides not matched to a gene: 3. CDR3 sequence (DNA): TGCGCCAGCAGCCAACAGGGGGCGTCCTATGGCTACACCTTC. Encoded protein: CASSQQGASYGYTF.

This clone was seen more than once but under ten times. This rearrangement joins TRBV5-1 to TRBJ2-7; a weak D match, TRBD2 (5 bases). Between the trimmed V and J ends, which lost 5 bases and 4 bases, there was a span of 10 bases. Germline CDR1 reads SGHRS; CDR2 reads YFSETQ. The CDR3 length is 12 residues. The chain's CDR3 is CASSQDFYEQYF. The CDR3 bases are TGCGCCAGCAGTCAGGACTTTTACGAGCAGTACTTC.

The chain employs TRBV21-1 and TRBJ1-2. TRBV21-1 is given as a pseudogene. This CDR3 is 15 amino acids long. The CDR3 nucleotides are TGTGCCAGCAGCACCACCTTTTACGGGGATTATGGCTACACCTTC. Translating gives CASSTTFYGDYGYTF.

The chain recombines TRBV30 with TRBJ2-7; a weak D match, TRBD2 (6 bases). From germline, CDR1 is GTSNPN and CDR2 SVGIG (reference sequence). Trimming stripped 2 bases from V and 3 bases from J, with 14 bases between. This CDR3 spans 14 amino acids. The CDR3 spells CAWSRRTGDYEQYF. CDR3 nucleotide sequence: TGTGCCTGGAGTAGAAGGACGGGAGACTACGAGCAGTACTTC. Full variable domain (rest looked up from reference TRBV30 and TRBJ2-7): SQTIHQWPATLVQPVGSPLSLECTVEGTSNPNLYWYRQAAGRGLQLLFYSVGIGQISSEVPQNLSASRPQDRQFILSSKKLLLSDSGFYLCAWSRRTGDYEQYFGPGTRLTVT.

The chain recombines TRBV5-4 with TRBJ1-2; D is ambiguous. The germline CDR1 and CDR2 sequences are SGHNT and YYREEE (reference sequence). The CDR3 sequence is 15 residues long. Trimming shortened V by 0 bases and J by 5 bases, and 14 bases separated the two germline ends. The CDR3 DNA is TGTGCCAGCAGCTTGGAGGCAGGTTCCACTTATGGCTACACCTTC. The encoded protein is CASSLEAGSTYGYTF.

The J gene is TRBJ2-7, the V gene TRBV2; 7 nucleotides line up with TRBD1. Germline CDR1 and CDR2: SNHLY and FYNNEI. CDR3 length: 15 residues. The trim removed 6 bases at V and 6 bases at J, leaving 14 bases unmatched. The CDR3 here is CASRDPGQASIEQYF. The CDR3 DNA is TGTGCCAGCAGAGATCCAGGACAGGCCTCGATCGAGCAGTACTTC.

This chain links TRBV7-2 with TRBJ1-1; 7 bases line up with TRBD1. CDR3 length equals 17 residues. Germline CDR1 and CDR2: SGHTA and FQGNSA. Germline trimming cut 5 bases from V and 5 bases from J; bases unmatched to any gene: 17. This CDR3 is CASSMTTGREPLTEAFF. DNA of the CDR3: TGTGCCAGCAGCATGACGACAGGGCGGGAACCATTAACTGAAGCTTTCTTT. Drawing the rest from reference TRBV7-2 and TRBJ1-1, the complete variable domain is GAGVSQSPSNKVTEKGKDVELRCDPISGHTALYWYRQSLGQGLEFLIYFQGNSAPDKSGLPSDRFSAERTGGSVSTLTIQRTQQEDSAVYLCASSMTTGREPLTEAFFGQGTRLTVV.

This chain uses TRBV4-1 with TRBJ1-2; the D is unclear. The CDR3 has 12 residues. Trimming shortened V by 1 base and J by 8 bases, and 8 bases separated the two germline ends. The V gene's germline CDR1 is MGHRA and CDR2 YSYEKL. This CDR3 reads CASSQGAKGYTF. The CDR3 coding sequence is TGCGCCAGCAGCCAAGGGGCGAAGGGCTACACCTTC.

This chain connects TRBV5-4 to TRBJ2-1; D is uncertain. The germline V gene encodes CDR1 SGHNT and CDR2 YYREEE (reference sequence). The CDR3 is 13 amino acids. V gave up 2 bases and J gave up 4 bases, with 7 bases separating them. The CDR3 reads CASSLSIYNEQFF. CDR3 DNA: TGTGCCAGCAGCTTATCCATTTACAATGAGCAGTTCTTC. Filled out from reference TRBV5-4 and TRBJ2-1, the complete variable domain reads ETGVTQSPTHLIKTRGQQVTLRCSSQSGHNTVSWYQQALGQGPQFIFQYYREEENGRGNFPPRFSGLQFPNYSSELNVNALELDDSALYLCASSLSIYNEQFFGPGTRLTVL.

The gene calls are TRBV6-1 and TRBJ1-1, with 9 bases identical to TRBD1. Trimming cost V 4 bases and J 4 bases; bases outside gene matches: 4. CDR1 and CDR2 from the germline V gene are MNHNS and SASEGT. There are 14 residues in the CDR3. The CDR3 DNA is TGTGCCAGCAGTGGGGACAGGGCTCTCACTGAAGCTTTCTTT. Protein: CASSGDRALTEAFF.

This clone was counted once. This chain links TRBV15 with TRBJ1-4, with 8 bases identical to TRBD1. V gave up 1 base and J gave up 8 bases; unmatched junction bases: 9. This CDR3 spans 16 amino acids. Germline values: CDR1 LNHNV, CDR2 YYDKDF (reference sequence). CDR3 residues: CATSRAELQGVEKLFF. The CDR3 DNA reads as TGTGCCACCAGCAGAGCGGAATTACAGGGGGTCGAAAAACTGTTTTTT.

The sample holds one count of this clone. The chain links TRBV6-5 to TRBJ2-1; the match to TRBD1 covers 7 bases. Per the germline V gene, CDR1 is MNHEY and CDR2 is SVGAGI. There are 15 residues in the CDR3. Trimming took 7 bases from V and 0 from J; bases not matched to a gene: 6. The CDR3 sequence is CASTRDRSSYNEQFF. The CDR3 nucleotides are TGTGCCAGCACCAGGGACAGATCCTCCTACAATGAGCAGTTCTTC.

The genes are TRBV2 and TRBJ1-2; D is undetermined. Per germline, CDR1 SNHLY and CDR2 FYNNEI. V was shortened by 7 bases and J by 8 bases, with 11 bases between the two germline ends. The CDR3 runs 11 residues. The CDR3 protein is CASKSGRGYTF. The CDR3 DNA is TGTGCCAGCAAATCCGGTCGAGGCTACACCTTC.